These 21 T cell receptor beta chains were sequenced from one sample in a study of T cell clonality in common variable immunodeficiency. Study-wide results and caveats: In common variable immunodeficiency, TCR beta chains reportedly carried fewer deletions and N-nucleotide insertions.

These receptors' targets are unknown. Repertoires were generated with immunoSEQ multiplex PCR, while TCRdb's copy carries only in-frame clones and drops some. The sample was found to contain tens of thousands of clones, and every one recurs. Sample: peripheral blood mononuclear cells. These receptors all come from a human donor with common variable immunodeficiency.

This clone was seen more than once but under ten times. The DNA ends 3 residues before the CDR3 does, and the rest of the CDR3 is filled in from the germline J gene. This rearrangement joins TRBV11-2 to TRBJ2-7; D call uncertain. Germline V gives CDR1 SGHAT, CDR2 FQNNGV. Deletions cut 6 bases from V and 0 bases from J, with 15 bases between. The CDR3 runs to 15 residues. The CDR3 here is CASSPKAQPSYEQYF. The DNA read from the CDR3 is TGTGCCAGCAGTCCAAAAGCTCAACCCTCCTACGAG. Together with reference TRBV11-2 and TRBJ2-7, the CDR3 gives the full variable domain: EAGVAQSPRYKIIEKRQSVAFWCNPISGHATLYWYQQILGQGPKLLIQFQNNGVVDDSQLPKDRFSAERLKGVDSTLKIQPAKLEDSAVYLCASSPKAQPSYEQYFGPGTRLTVT.

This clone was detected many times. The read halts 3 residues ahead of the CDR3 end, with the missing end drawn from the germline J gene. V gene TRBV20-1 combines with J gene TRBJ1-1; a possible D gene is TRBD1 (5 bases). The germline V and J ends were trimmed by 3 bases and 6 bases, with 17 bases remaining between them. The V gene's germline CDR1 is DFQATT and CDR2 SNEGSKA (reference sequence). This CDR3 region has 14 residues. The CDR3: CSARPVGGFAEAFF. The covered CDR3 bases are TGCAGTGCTAGGCCGGTGGGGGGTTTCGCTGAA.

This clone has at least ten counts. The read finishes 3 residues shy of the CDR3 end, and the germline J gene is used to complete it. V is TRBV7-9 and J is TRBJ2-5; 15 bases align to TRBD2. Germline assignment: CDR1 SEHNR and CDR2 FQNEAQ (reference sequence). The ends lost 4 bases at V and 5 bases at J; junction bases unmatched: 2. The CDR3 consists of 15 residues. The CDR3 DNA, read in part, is TGTGCCAGCAGCTCCGGACTAGCGGGAGGGGAGACC. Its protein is CASSSGLAGGET. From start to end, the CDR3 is CASSSGLAGGETQYF.

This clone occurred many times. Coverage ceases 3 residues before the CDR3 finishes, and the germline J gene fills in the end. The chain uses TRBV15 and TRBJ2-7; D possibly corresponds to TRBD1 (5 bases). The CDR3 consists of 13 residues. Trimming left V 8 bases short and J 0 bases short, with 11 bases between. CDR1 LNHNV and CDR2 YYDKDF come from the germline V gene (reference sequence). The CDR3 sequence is CATQQEPSYEQYF. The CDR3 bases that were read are TGTGCCACCCAACAGGAACCCTCCTACGAG.

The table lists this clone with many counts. Partial CDR3 DNA: TGCAGTGCTAGGGAGCGTCTCAGCTCCTACGAG. Its protein is CSARERLSSYE. The whole CDR3 protein reads CSARERLSSYEQYF. V usage is TRBV20-1 and J usage is TRBJ2-7; D unclear. The read terminates 3 residues ahead of where the CDR3 ends, so the germline J gene completes it. V lost 3 bases to trimming and J lost 0 bases, with 12 bases between them. From germline, CDR1 is DFQATT and CDR2 SNEGSKA (reference sequence). The length of the CDR3 is 14 residues.

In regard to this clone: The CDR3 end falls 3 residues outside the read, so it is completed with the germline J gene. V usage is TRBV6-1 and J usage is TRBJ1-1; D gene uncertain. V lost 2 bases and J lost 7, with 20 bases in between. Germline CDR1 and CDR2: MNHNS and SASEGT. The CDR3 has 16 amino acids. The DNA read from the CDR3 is TGTGCCAGCAGTGAACTCCTGGGTGGGCTTGGCAGTGAA. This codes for CASSELLGGLGSE. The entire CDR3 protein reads CASSELLGGLGSEAFF.

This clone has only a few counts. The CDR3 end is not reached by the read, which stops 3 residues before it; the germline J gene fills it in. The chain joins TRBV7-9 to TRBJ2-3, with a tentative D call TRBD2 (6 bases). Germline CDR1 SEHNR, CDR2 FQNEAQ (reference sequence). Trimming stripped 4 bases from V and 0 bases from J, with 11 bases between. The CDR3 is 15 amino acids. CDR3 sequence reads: CASSSLAVSTDTQYF. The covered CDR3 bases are TGTGCCAGCAGCTCCTTAGCGGTTAGCACAGATACG.

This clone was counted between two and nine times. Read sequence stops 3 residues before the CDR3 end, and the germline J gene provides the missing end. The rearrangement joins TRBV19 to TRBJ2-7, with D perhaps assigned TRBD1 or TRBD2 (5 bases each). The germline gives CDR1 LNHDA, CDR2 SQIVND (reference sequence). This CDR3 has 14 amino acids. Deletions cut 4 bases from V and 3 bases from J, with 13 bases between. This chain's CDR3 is CASSRRRGDYEQYF. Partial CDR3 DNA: TGTGCCAGTAGTAGGCGAAGAGGGGACTACGAG.

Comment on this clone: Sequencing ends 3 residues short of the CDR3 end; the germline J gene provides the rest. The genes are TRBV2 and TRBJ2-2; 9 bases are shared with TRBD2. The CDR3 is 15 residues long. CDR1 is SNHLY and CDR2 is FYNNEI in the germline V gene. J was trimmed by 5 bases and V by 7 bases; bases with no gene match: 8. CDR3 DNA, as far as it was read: TGTGCCAGCATTAGAGATAGCGGGAGTACCGGGGAG. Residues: CASIRDSGSTGE. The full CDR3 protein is CASIRDSGSTGELFF.

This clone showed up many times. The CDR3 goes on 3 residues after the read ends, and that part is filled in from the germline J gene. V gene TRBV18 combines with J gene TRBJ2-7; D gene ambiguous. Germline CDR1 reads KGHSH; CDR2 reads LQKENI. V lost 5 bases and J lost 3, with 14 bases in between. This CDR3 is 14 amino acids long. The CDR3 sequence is CASSNRALNYEQYF. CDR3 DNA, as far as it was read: TGTGCCAGCTCAAATAGGGCGCTAAACTACGAG.

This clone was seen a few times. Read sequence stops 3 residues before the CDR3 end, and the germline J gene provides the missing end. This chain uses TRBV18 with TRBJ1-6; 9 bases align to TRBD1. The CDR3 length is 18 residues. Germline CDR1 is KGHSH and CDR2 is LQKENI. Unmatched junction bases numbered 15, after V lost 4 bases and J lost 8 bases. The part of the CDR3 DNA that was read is TGTGCCAGCTCACAAATCCGGACAGGGGTTTCGTTCGATTCACCC. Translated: CASSQIRTGVSFDSP. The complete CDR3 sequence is CASSQIRTGVSFDSPLHF.

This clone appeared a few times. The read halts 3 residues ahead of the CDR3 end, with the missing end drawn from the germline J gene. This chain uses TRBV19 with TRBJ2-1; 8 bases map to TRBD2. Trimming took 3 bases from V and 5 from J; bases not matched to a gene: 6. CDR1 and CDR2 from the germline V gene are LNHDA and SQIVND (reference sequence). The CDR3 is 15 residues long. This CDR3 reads CASSISSGGNNEQFF. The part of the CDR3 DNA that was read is TGTGCCAGTAGTATTTCAAGCGGGGGAAACAATGAG.

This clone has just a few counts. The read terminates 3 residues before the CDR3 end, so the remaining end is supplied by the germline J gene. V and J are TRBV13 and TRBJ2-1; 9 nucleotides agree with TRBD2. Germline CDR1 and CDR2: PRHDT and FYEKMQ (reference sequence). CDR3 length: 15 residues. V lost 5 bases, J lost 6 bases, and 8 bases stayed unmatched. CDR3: CASSPGGRALNEQFF. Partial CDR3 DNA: TGTGCCAGCAGCCCCGGCGGGAGGGCCCTCAATGAG. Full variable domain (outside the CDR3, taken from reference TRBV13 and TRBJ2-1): AAGVIQSPRHLIKEKRETATLKCYPIPRHDTVYWYQQGPGQDPQFLISFYEKMQSDKGSIPDRFSAQQFSDYHSELNMSSLELGDSALYFCASSPGGRALNEQFFGPGTRLTVL.

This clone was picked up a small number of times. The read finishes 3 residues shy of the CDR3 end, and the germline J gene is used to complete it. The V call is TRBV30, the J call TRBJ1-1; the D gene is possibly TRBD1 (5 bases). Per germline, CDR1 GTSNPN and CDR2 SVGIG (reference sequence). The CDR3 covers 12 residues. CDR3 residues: CAWAGRGLRAFF. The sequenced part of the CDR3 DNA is TGTGCCTGGGCTGGGAGGGGCCTTCGG. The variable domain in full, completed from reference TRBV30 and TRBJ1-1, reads SQTIHQWPATLVQPVGSPLSLECTVEGTSNPNLYWYRQAAGRGLQLLFYSVGIGQISSEVPQNLSASRPQDRQFILSSKKLLLSDSGFYLCAWAGRGLRAFFGQGTRLTVV.

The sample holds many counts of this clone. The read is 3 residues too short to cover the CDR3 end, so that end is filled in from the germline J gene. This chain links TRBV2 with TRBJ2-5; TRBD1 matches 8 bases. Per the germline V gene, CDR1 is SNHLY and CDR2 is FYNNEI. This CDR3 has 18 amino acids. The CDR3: CASKAGGTGLALDDTQYF. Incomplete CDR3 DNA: TGTGCCAGCAAGGCGGGCGGGACAGGTCTCGCTTTAGATGATACC.

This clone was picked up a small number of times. Partial CDR3 DNA: TGTGCCAGCAGGGCACGGGACAGGGGGGCCGACGAG. It encodes CASRARDRGADE. The whole CDR3 protein reads CASRARDRGADEQYF. The rearrangement joins TRBV7-8 to TRBJ2-7, with TRBD1 matching 11 bases. The read ends 3 residues shy of where the CDR3 ends; the end is completed using the germline J gene. The germline gives CDR1 SGHVS, CDR2 FQNEAQ. The CDR3 consists of 15 residues. The V gene end was trimmed by 6 bases and the J gene end by 5 bases; junction bases not matched to a gene: 9.

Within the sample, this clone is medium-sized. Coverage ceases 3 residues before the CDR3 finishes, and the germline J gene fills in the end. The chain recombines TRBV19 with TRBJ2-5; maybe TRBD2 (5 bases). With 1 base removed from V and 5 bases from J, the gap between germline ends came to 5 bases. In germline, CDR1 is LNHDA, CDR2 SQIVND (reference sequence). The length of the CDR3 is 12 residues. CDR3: CASSIGGETQYF. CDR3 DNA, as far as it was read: TGTGCCAGTAGTATAGGAGGGGAGACC.

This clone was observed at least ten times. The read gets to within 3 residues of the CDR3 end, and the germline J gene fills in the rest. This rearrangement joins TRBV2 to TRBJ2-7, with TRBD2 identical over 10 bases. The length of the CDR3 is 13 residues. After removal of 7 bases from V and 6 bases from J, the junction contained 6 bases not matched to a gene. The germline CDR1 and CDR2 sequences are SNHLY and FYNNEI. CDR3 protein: CASNRLAGGEQYF. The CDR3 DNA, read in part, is TGTGCCAGCAATAGACTAGCGGGCGGCGAG.

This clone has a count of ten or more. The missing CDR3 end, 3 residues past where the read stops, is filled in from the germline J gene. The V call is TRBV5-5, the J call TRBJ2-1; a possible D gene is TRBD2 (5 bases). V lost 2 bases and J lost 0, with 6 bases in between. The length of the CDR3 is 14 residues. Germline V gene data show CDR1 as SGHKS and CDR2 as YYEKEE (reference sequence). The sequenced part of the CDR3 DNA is TGTGCCAGCAGCTTTAGCGACTCCTACAATGAG. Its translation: CASSFSDSYNE. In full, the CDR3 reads CASSFSDSYNEQFF. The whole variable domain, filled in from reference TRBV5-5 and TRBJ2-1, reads DAGVTQSPTHLIKTRGQQVTLRCSPISGHKSVSWYQQVLGQGPQFIFQYYEKEERGRGNFPDRFSARQFPNYSSELNVNALLLGDSALYLCASSFSDSYNEQFFGPGTRLTVL.

CDR3 DNA (partial): TGTGCCAGTAGTCCAGCCGGGGAG. Residues: CASSPAGE. The full CDR3 protein is CASSPAGELFF. The chain combines TRBV19 with TRBJ2-2; no clear D. Read data end 3 residues before the CDR3 end; the end is taken from the germline J gene. The CDR3 runs 11 residues. V lost 5 bases and J 6 bases, leaving 4 bases between the germline ends. Germline-derived CDR1 and CDR2 are LNHDA and SQIVND (reference sequence). Drawing the rest from reference TRBV19 and TRBJ2-2, the complete variable domain is DGGITQSPKYLFRKEGQNVTLSCEQNLNHDAMYWYRQDPGQGLRLIYYSQIVNDFQKGDIAEGYSVSREKKESFPLTVTSAQKNPTAFYLCASSPAGELFFGEGSRLTVL.

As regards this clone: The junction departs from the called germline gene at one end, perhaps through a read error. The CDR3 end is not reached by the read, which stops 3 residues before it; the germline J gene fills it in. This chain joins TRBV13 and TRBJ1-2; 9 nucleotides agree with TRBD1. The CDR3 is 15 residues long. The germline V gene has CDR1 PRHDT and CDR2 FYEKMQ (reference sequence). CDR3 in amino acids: CASSVGTGRRDGYTF. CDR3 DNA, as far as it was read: TGTGCCAGCAGCGTAGGGACAGGGAGGAGGGATGGC.